The text below deals with one T cell receptor (beta chain). This sample was taken from a study of blood T cell repertoires in COVID-19. TCRdb's copy holds only in-frame clones and misses some; the assay was immunoSEQ multiplex PCR. The profile shows a few hundred thousand clones, around nine tenths of them singletons. Material for sequencing was peripheral blood. The sequence came from a young man with COVID-19, enrolled during active disease.

The CDR3 DNA follows: TGTGCCAGCTCACCACCGTCGGGACAGGTCACAGATACGCAGTATTTT. This translates into CASSPPSGQVTDTQYF. This chain uses TRBV18 with TRBJ2-3; 8 bases are a match to TRBD1. The V gene end was trimmed by 0 bases and the J gene end by 2 bases; junction bases not matched to a gene: 4. This CDR3 contains 16 residues. CDR1 and CDR2 from the germline V gene are KGHSH and LQKENI.